This T cell receptor (beta chain) was sequenced for a study of CD8+ T cells in alopecia areata. The overall study: Those treated were given oral tofacitinib at 5 to 10 mg twice daily. Whole-study findings and limits: Treatment with tofacitinib significantly lowered scalp clonality and reduced expanded CD8+ clones among the top 100.

Comments on this clone: The target antigen is unknown.

Sample treatment: oral pan-JAK inhibitor, 5-10 mg twice daily. Once RNA had been extracted, it was reverse transcribed into cDNA to act as the sequencing template. Profiled with immunoSEQ multiplex PCR; TCRdb holds only in-frame clones, not every one. The table lists about 210,000 clones, about two fifths of them singletons. V gave up 4 bases and J gave up 5 bases, with 17 bases separating them. The germline V gene has CDR1 MGHRA and CDR2 YSYEKL. CDR3 length: 15 amino acids. V usage is TRBV4-1 and J usage is TRBJ2-5, with D unclear. The specimen was CD4+ T cells sorted from blood, collected between weeks 30 and 35, from a patient treated with tofacitinib. This sequence originates from a human donor with alopecia areata. CDR3 region: CASSRLDGAGETQYF. CDR3 in DNA: TGCGCCAGCAGCCGCCTGGACGGTGCTGGGGAGACCCAGTACTTC.